The 31 T cell receptor beta chains below all came from one sample that was sequenced in a study of Ad26.COV2.S vaccination and SARS-CoV-2 variants. The method was immunoSEQ multiplex PCR; TCRdb's version includes in-frame clones alone and lacks a portion of them. This repertoire shows tens of thousands of clones, less than 85% found once; its top ten account for 15% to 20%. This sample comprised peripheral blood, obtained after recovery from COVID-19. The origin of the receptors is a human donor who had recovered from COVID-19.

This chain joins TRBV13 and TRBJ2-7; D tentatively fits TRBD1 or TRBD2 (5 bases each). Germline V gives CDR1 PRHDT, CDR2 FYEKMQ (reference sequence). Trimming shortened V by 5 bases and J by 0 bases, and 14 bases separated the two germline ends. This CDR3 has 15 amino acids. The CDR3 sequence: CASSRWDRSSYEQYF. The CDR3 coding sequence is TGTGCCAGCAGCCGCTGGGACCGTTCCTCCTACGAGCAGTACTTC.

This clone occurred a few times. J is TRBJ2-1 and V is TRBV19; weak D call: TRBD1 (6 bases). Between the trimmed V and J ends, which lost 9 bases and 7 bases, there was a span of 10 bases. Germline V lookup: CDR1 LNHDA, CDR2 SQIVND (reference sequence). The CDR3 sequence is 11 residues long. Here the CDR3 reads CASGRGNEQFF. In DNA form, the CDR3 reads TGTGCCAGCGGAAGGGGGAATGAGCAGTTCTTC.

This clone was detected once. This chain uses TRBV6-4 with TRBJ2-3, with D unresolved. Trimming cost V 6 bases and J 4 bases, with 8 bases left between them. CDR1 and CDR2 from the germline V gene are MRHNA and SNTAGT. The CDR3 totals 12 residues. The CDR3 region is CASSIPADTQYF. CDR3 nucleotide sequence: TGTGCCAGCAGCATACCGGCAGATACGCAGTATTTT.

In its sample, this clone is large. Other DNA variants within this sample encode the same CDR3. V and J are TRBV7-9 and TRBJ2-1; D tentatively reads TRBD1 or TRBD2 (6 bases each). The V and J ends lost 1 base and 7 bases respectively, with 14 bases between them. Looked up from germline, CDR1 is SEHNR and CDR2 is FQNEAQ (reference sequence). This CDR3 has 15 amino acids. Here the CDR3 reads CASSLVGGGGNEQFF. CDR3 sequence (DNA): TGTGCCAGCAGCTTAGTAGGAGGGGGAGGTAATGAGCAGTTCTTC.

The rearrangement links TRBV27 to TRBJ2-5, with a tentative D call TRBD1 (6 bases). This CDR3 is 15 amino acids long. The V gene's germline CDR1 is MNHEY and CDR2 SMNVEV (reference sequence). V lost 6 bases to trimming and J lost 0 bases, with 14 bases between them. This CDR3 is CASRGARDNQETQYF. The CDR3 region has the DNA TGTGCCAGCAGGGGAGCCCGGGACAACCAAGAGACCCAGTACTTC.

This clone was detected a few times. This chain joins TRBV18 and TRBJ2-2, with 7 positions matching TRBD1. V shed 3 bases, J shed 0 bases, and the junction held 7 bases outside the gene matches. This CDR3 is 17 amino acids long. CDR1 and CDR2 (germline): KGHSH, LQKENI. CDR3 residues: CASSPDRTKSNTGELFF. DNA for the CDR3: TGTGCCAGCTCACCGGACAGGACCAAATCGAACACCGGGGAGCTGTTTTTT.

On this clone itself: Other nucleotide sequences in the sample specify the same CDR3. The chain carries TRBV19 and TRBJ1-5, with D unclear. Germline CDR1 LNHDA, CDR2 SQIVND (reference sequence). The CDR3 spans 13 residues. The V end lost 0 bases, the J end lost 5 bases, and 5 bases lay between the germline ends. CDR3 loop: CASSIDEDQPQHF. The CDR3 region has the DNA TGTGCCAGTAGTATAGATGAGGATCAGCCCCAGCATTTT. The whole variable domain, filled in from reference TRBV19 and TRBJ1-5, reads DGGITQSPKYLFRKEGQNVTLSCEQNLNHDAMYWYRQDPGQGLRLIYYSQIVNDFQKGDIAEGYSVSREKKESFPLTVTSAQKNPTAFYLCASSIDEDQPQHFGDGTRLSIL.

The V call is TRBV2, the J call TRBJ2-1, with TRBD2 as a possible D gene (6 bases). Germline CDR1 and CDR2: SNHLY and FYNNEI. Trimming cost V 7 bases and J 3 bases, with 7 bases left between them. The length of the CDR3 is 12 residues. CDR3 in DNA: TGTGCCAGCACGACTAGCTACAATGAGCAGTTCTTC. Amino acid sequence: CASTTSYNEQFF.

This clone was seen only once. The chain combines TRBV4-3 with TRBJ1-4, with D tentatively TRBD1 (5 bases). This CDR3 region has 16 residues. From germline, CDR1 is LGHNA and CDR2 YSLEER. With 4 bases removed from V and 5 bases from J, the gap between germline ends came to 17 bases. The CDR3 loop is CASSRGSGGINEKLFF. The CDR3 nucleotides read TGCGCCAGCAGCCGAGGGTCCGGGGGAATAAATGAAAAACTGTTTTTT.

The rearrangement links TRBV19 to TRBJ2-2, with a tentative D call TRBD1 (5 bases). CDR1 LNHDA and CDR2 SQIVND come from the germline V gene (reference sequence). Trimming left V 8 bases short and J 9 bases short, with 10 bases between. The CDR3 consists of 11 residues. CDR3 in amino acids: CASFGARELFF. CDR3 in DNA: TGTGCCAGTTTTGGGGCCCGGGAGCTGTTTTTT. Combining the CDR3 with reference TRBV19 and TRBJ2-2 gives the whole variable domain DGGITQSPKYLFRKEGQNVTLSCEQNLNHDAMYWYRQDPGQGLRLIYYSQIVNDFQKGDIAEGYSVSREKKESFPLTVTSAQKNPTAFYLCASFGARELFFGEGSRLTVL.

V gene TRBV6-6 combines with J gene TRBJ2-1, with D possibly TRBD1 on 5 matching bases. This CDR3 has 15 residues. Germline assignment: CDR1 MNHNY and CDR2 SVGAGI (reference sequence). V dropped 6 bases and J dropped 1 base, with 13 bases sitting between them. In DNA form, the CDR3 reads TGTGCCAGCAGCAGAAGCTGGACATCCTACAATGAGCAGTTCTTC. Residues: CASSRSWTSYNEQFF.

The chain carries TRBV28 and TRBJ2-5; weak D call: TRBD1 (6 bases). The V gene's germline CDR1 is MDHEN and CDR2 SYDVKM. V lost 11 bases to trimming and J lost 4 bases, with 20 bases between them. This CDR3 region has 14 residues. CDR3 in amino acids: CAAKITGPPETQYF. In DNA, the CDR3 is TGTGCCGCGAAGATTACAGGGCCCCCAGAGACCCAGTACTTC.

This chain links TRBV19 with TRBJ1-1; D unclear. This CDR3 is built from 11 residues. Germline-derived CDR1 and CDR2 are LNHDA and SQIVND (reference sequence). The ends were cut back, 10 bases at V and 6 bases at J, with 12 bases in the middle. Here the CDR3 DNA reads TGTGCCACCTACTTCTTCCCTGAAGCTTTCTTT. Residues: CATYFFPEAFF.

This rearrangement joins TRBV2 to TRBJ2-3; D is uncertain. The CDR3 is 10 amino acids. V dropped 6 bases and J dropped 3 bases, with 1 base sitting between them. Germline CDR1 reads SNHLY; CDR2 reads FYNNEI. The CDR3 here is CASRTDTQYF. Written as DNA, the CDR3 is TGTGCCAGCAGAACAGATACGCAGTATTTT.

The rearrangement uses TRBV14 and TRBJ2-7; either TRBD1 or TRBD2 may supply D (5 bases each). Between the trimmed V and J ends, which lost 5 bases and 2 bases, there was a span of 16 bases. CDR1 is SGHDN, CDR2 FVKESK, per germline. The length of the CDR3 is 15 residues. The CDR3 nucleotides are TGTGCCAGCAGCGTTAGGGGCGGGCAACCCTACGAGCAGTACTTC. This sequence encodes CASSVRGGQPYEQYF.

The CDR3 loop is CASSSGVRVGDEKLFF. The CDR3 coding sequence is TGCGCCAGCAGCTCCGGTGTCAGGGTGGGAGATGAAAAACTGTTTTTT. The chain is built from TRBV5-1 and TRBJ1-4; possibly TRBD1 for D (5 bases). Trimming stripped 3 bases from V and 6 bases from J, with 18 bases between. CDR1 is SGHRS, CDR2 YFSETQ, per germline. This CDR3 has 16 amino acids.

CDR3 bases: TGCAGTGCTAGAGTCGGACCGGTGGAGTTCTTC. This encodes CSARVGPVEFF. The rearrangement uses TRBV20-1 and TRBJ2-1; no clear D. This CDR3 comprises 11 residues. The germline gives CDR1 DFQATT, CDR2 SNEGSKA (reference sequence). The V end lost 1 base, the J end lost 14 bases, and 12 bases lay between the germline ends.

The chain employs TRBV27 and TRBJ2-7, with D possibly being TRBD1 (6 bases). The V end lost 0 bases, the J end lost 2 bases, and 8 bases lay between the germline ends. This CDR3 spans 14 amino acids. The V gene's germline CDR1 is MNHEY and CDR2 SMNVEV (reference sequence). CDR3 bases: TGTGCCAGCAGTTTATCCGAGGGGGCCTACGAGCAGTACTTC. Translation: CASSLSEGAYEQYF.

This sequence joins TRBV5-1 and TRBJ2-6, with D unclear. Per the germline V gene, CDR1 is SGHRS and CDR2 is YFSETQ. This CDR3 has 16 residues. V was trimmed by 4 bases and J by 1 base, leaving 12 bases between them. The CDR3 is CASSLTLGSGANVLTF. CDR3 sequence (DNA): TGCGCCAGCAGCCTTACTTTAGGATCTGGGGCCAACGTCCTGACTTTC.

The chain employs TRBV9 and TRBJ1-6, with D hard to call. V lost 0 bases to trimming and J lost 8 bases, with 9 bases between them. The CDR3 has 14 residues. Germline CDR1 and CDR2: SGDLS and YYNGEE. The CDR3 sequence is CASSVEQRDSPLHF. CDR3 coding DNA: TGTGCCAGCAGCGTAGAGCAAAGGGATTCACCCCTCCACTTT.

This clone came up a few times. The chain combines TRBV6-5 with TRBJ1-2; D uncertain. Trimming removed 0 bases from V and 4 bases from J, with 9 bases in between. This CDR3 spans 14 amino acids. Germline CDR1 reads MNHEY; CDR2 reads SVGAGI. CDR3 sequence reads: CASSYSSGSYGYTF. CDR3 in DNA: TGTGCCAGCAGTTACTCGTCGGGAAGCTATGGCTACACCTTC.

The chain employs TRBV6-5 and TRBJ1-3; 9 nucleotides match TRBD1. Germline V lookup: CDR1 MNHEY, CDR2 SVGAGI. The CDR3 totals 15 residues. V gave up 5 bases and J gave up 2 bases; unmatched junction bases: 4. The DNA for the CDR3 is TGTGCCAGCAGTCCTGGGACAGGGCCTGGAAACACCATATATTTT. It translates to CASSPGTGPGNTIYF.

This chain links TRBV28 with TRBJ2-5; D gene uncertain. Germline assignment: CDR1 MDHEN and CDR2 SYDVKM. The CDR3 length is 11 residues. Trimming shortened V by 7 bases and J by 3 bases, and 6 bases separated the two germline ends. CDR3 coding DNA: TGTGCCAGCACCTTCAAAGAGACCCAGTACTTC. Its protein is CASTFKETQYF.

This chain joins TRBV7-9 and TRBJ2-1, with TRBD1 identical over 7 bases. The CDR3 spans 14 residues. V lost 4 bases to trimming and J lost 8 bases; unmatched junction nucleotides: 8. Germline CDR1 SEHNR, CDR2 FQNEAQ (reference sequence). CDR3 nucleotides: TGTGCCAGCAGCTCGTCCCGACAGGGCCATGAGCAGTTCTTC. Amino acid sequence: CASSSSRQGHEQFF.

This clone was seen once. This chain links TRBV12-3 or TRBV12-4 with TRBJ2-7; D is undetermined. The germline V and J ends were trimmed by 7 bases and 5 bases, with 12 bases remaining between them. The CDR3 has 12 residues. CDR3 protein: CASTPSLHEQYF. The CDR3 DNA follows: TGTGCCAGCACCCCTAGTCTTCACGAGCAGTACTTC.

The V gene is TRBV29-1, the J gene TRBJ1-2, with D uncertain. The CDR3 extends over 11 amino acids. Germline V gives CDR1 SQVTM, CDR2 ANQGSEA. Trimming removed 5 bases from V and 2 bases from J, with 6 bases in between. CDR3 protein: CSVFSNYGYTF. In DNA form, the CDR3 reads TGCAGCGTTTTTTCCAACTATGGCTACACCTTC.

This clone was picked up one time. The chain has TRBV19 and TRBJ1-1; unclear D gene. Germline values: CDR1 LNHDA, CDR2 SQIVND (reference sequence). Trimming took off 5 bases at V and 5 bases at J, with 12 bases between the two ends. This CDR3 has 13 amino acids. The CDR3 bases are TGTGCCAGTAGTCGGATGTCGGGAACTGAAGCTTTCTTT. The encoded protein is CASSRMSGTEAFF.

The rearrangement links TRBV5-6 to TRBJ2-4; D gene ambiguous. The CDR3 covers 15 residues. Germline V gives CDR1 SGHDT, CDR2 YYEEEE. The V gene lost 2 bases and the J gene lost 1 base, with 10 bases spanning the gap. CDR3 sequence reads: CASSLSLRAKNIQYF. The CDR3 DNA is TGTGCCAGCAGCTTAAGTCTCCGGGCCAAAAACATTCAGTACTTC.

The chain joins TRBV28 to TRBJ2-7, with D possibly TRBD2 on 5 matching bases. V lost 4 bases and J lost 6, with 19 bases in between. The CDR3 sequence is 15 residues long. CDR1 is MDHEN, CDR2 SYDVKM, per germline. The CDR3 spells CASSWRPVEAGEQYF. The CDR3 region has the DNA TGTGCCAGCAGTTGGCGGCCTGTGGAGGCAGGCGAGCAGTACTTC.

This chain links TRBV7-8 with TRBJ2-7; D gene ambiguous. From germline, CDR1 is SGHVS and CDR2 FQNEAQ. There are 14 residues in the CDR3. V dropped 4 bases and J dropped 0 bases, with 10 bases sitting between them. DNA of the CDR3: TGTGCCAGCAGCTCTCGTAGGAGCTCCTACGAGCAGTACTTC. Encoded protein: CASSSRRSSYEQYF.

The V gene is TRBV6-5, the J gene TRBJ2-7, with D possibly being TRBD1 (6 bases). The germline gives CDR1 MNHEY, CDR2 SVGAGI. Trimming removed 6 bases at V and 4 bases at J, with 16 bases between. The CDR3 length is 14 residues. As DNA, the CDR3 is TGTGCCAGCAGATCCGCACAGGGTACGTACGAGCAGTACTTC. This gives the protein CASRSAQGTYEQYF.